This TCR beta chain was retrieved from a study of CXCR3-negative and CXCR3-positive naive CD8 T cells. The libraries of TRB cDNA were constructed through 5' RACE using UMI labels. TCRdb processed the 5' RACE reads again and assigns one entry to each CDR3 protein, with no DNA. The sample table sets out about 130,000 distinct CDR3 sequences. CDR3 size: 16 residues. Germline V gives CDR1 MDHEN, CDR2 SYDVKM. The source material was naive CXCR3- CD8+ T cells from blood. The subset: CD45RO-CCR7+CD27+CD95- naive CD8+ T cells lacking CXCR3 (TNR3-). The receptor was derived from a human donor in good health. Some clones in this sample may be carry-over from other donors' samples. V usage is TRBV28 and J usage is TRBJ2-3; the D call from TCRdb, TRBD2, cannot be confirmed without DNA. CDR3 residues: CASSPRLAGGEDTQYF.